The TCR beta chain under discussion was sequenced for a study of T cells in Graves' hyperthyroidism and ophthalmopathy. Amplified regions were TCR beta CDR3 sequences from RNA transcripts. Primed by the HTBI set, a first-round RT-PCR was run on the TCR CDR3. TCRdb analysed the multiplex PCR reads with MiXCR anew, one entry per CDR3 protein. The table lists a few hundred thousand distinct CDR3 sequences, more than 15% of them singletons. The table lists this clonotype with a few counts. Its antigen is unknown. At one end, the junction sequence differs from germline, possibly due to a read error. Broader study findings: Researchers found most expanded thyroid clonotypes above 0.001 in blood as well. In simple terms, a model built on 13 V-J features told ophthalmopathy apart from stable hyperthyroidism.

The study left out patients who had uncontrolled infection, other autoimmune disease, pregnancy or lactation. The diagnoses drew upon clinical symptoms, serum thyroxine and TRAb, thyroid ultrasound and orbital computed tomography. CDR3 length equals 14 residues. CDR1 MNHEY and CDR2 SMNVEV come from the germline V gene (reference sequence). This rearrangement joins TRBV27 to TRBJ2-2; D gene uncertain. The TCR sequence derives from a woman aged 40-49 years with Graves' ophthalmopathy. The sequenced material came from blood. CDR3 nucleotides: TGTACCAGCAGTTCCCGGCCAAGGACCGGGGAGCTGTTTTTT. It yields the protein CTSSSRPRTGELFF.